The 25 T cell receptor beta chains presented below share a single source sample, sequenced in a study of blood T cell repertoires in COVID-19. Assay used: immunoSEQ multiplex PCR; TCRdb lists only in-frame clones, some missing. The sample yields roughly 120,000 clones, approximately 80% seen once. What was sequenced was peripheral blood. The receptors here all came from a woman aged 70 to 79 with acute or convalescent COVID-19.

The genes are TRBV5-1 and TRBJ1-5; TRBD1 is a possible D gene (5 bases). V shed 4 bases and J shed 8 bases, with 16 bases lying between them. CDR3 length equals 14 residues. CDR1 and CDR2 (germline): SGHRS, YFSETQ. The CDR3 spells CASSPMGGGEPQHF. DNA of the CDR3: TGCGCCAGCAGCCCGATGGGGGGAGGGGAGCCCCAGCATTTT. The full variable domain, rest sourced from reference TRBV5-1 and TRBJ1-5, is KAGVTQTPRYLIKTRGQQVTLSCSPISGHRSVSWYQQTPGQGLQFLFEYFSETQRNKGNFPGRFSGRQFSNSRSEMNVSTLELGDSALYLCASSPMGGGEPQHFGDGTRLSIL.

This clone was seen only once. The chain is built from TRBV18 and TRBJ1-2; 9 nucleotides align to TRBD1. CDR1 and CDR2 (germline): KGHSH, LQKENI. V lost 3 bases to trimming and J lost 4 bases; unmatched junction nucleotides: 6. There are 15 residues in the CDR3. This chain's CDR3 is CASSPRTGEGYGYTF. The CDR3 coding sequence is TGTGCCAGCTCACCCCGGACAGGGGAAGGCTATGGCTACACCTTC.

V is TRBV19 and J is TRBJ1-5; D unresolved. Germline loops: CDR1 LNHDA, CDR2 SQIVND (reference sequence). The V end lost 5 bases, the J end lost 7 bases, and 30 bases lay between the germline ends. This CDR3 is built from 19 residues. CDR3: CASSATPRDTFPYGQPQHF. CDR3 DNA sequence: TGTGCCAGTAGTGCCACCCCCCGAGACACCTTTCCTTATGGACAGCCCCAGCATTTT. Complete variable domain (other parts from reference TRBV19 and TRBJ1-5): DGGITQSPKYLFRKEGQNVTLSCEQNLNHDAMYWYRQDPGQGLRLIYYSQIVNDFQKGDIAEGYSVSREKKESFPLTVTSAQKNPTAFYLCASSATPRDTFPYGQPQHFGDGTRLSIL.

The rearrangement joins TRBV13 to TRBJ2-2, with 9 bases identical to TRBD1. In germline, CDR1 is PRHDT, CDR2 FYEKMQ (reference sequence). This CDR3 is built from 16 residues. V gave up 0 bases and J gave up 3 bases; unmatched junction bases: 2. CDR3 region: CASSLGQGADTGELFF. The CDR3 nucleotides read TGTGCCAGCAGCTTAGGACAGGGGGCTGACACCGGGGAGCTGTTTTTT.

This chain links TRBV10-2 with TRBJ1-2; D gene uncertain. V shed 6 bases and J shed 5 bases, with 10 bases lying between them. The CDR3 length is 12 residues. CDR1 and CDR2 (germline): WSHSY, SAAADI. Here the CDR3 DNA reads TGCGCCAGCAGCGCAGCGGCTTATGGCTACACCTTC. Residues: CASSAAAYGYTF.

The chain joins TRBV3-1 (or the pseudogene TRBV3-2) to TRBJ2-2, with 8 bases matching TRBD2. V was clipped by 4 bases and J by 4 bases; unmatched bases: 5. Germline V CDR1 and CDR2: LGHDT, YNNKEL (reference sequence). The CDR3 extends over 15 amino acids. This chain's CDR3 is CASSPSLAGTGELFF. CDR3 nucleotides: TGTGCCAGCAGCCCTTCCCTAGCGGGCACCGGGGAGCTGTTTTTT.

This clone was counted only a few times. The chain uses TRBV30 and TRBJ1-4; D is ambiguous. CDR3 length equals 15 residues. Germline assignment: CDR1 GTSNPN and CDR2 SVGIG (reference sequence). The V and J ends lost 0 bases and 4 bases respectively, with 12 bases between them. The CDR3 is CAWSVVAAVNEKLFF. The CDR3 coding sequence is TGTGCCTGGAGTGTAGTGGCCGCCGTTAATGAAAAACTGTTTTTT.

In nucleotides, the CDR3 is TGTGCCAGCAGCCAAGACTCTTCAGGGGCGAGCTATGGCTACACCTTC. Residues: CASSQDSSGASYGYTF. The chain carries TRBV3-1 (or the pseudogene TRBV3-2) and TRBJ1-2; maybe TRBD1 (6 bases). The CDR3 length is 16 residues. Germline CDR1 LGHDT, CDR2 YNNKEL (reference sequence). With 0 bases removed from V and 4 bases from J, the gap between germline ends came to 15 bases.

The V gene is TRBV7-2, the J gene TRBJ2-1, with 7 bases lining up with TRBD2. This CDR3 comprises 15 residues. Losses at the gene ends were 0 bases for V and 8 bases for J; bases not matched to a gene: 7. CDR1 and CDR2 from the germline V gene are SGHTA and FQGNSA. The CDR3 sequence is CASSLAGTSAYEQFF. In DNA, the CDR3 is TGTGCCAGCAGCTTAGCGGGAACTAGCGCGTATGAGCAGTTCTTC.

The chain uses TRBV9 and TRBJ1-5; D might be TRBD1 (6 bases). With 3 bases removed from V and 1 base from J, the gap between germline ends came to 8 bases. CDR3 length equals 14 residues. CDR1 SGDLS and CDR2 YYNGEE come from the germline V gene. The CDR3 sequence is CASSGGQSNQPQHF. In nucleotides, the CDR3 is TGTGCCAGCAGCGGCGGACAGAGCAATCAGCCCCAGCATTTT.

The rearrangement uses TRBV27 and TRBJ2-2; 8 bases align to TRBD2. Germline lookup yields CDR1 MNHEY and CDR2 SMNVEV (reference sequence). The CDR3 loop spans 15 amino acids. V shed 7 bases, J shed 4 bases, and the junction held 8 bases outside the gene matches. In DNA, the CDR3 is TGTGCCAGCACCCTTGGGGCGGGGGGCACCGGGGAGCTGTTTTTT. Its protein product is CASTLGAGGTGELFF.

This clone was seen once. The genes are TRBV19 and TRBJ1-1, with D possibly being TRBD1 (5 bases). The CDR3 covers 13 residues. The V and J ends lost 9 bases and 1 base respectively, with 12 bases between them. Looked up from germline, CDR1 is LNHDA and CDR2 is SQIVND (reference sequence). This CDR3 is CASHLTANTEAFF. As DNA, the CDR3 is TGTGCCAGCCACTTGACAGCGAACACTGAAGCTTTCTTT.

The rearrangement joins TRBV24-1 to TRBJ2-1; 9 positions agree with TRBD2. V gave up 10 bases and J gave up 0 bases; unmatched junction bases: 15. Looked up from germline, CDR1 is KGHDR and CDR2 is SFDVKD. This CDR3 region has 18 residues. As DNA, the CDR3 is TGTGCCACACGGGCGGGGGCGGGGGGGCACAGCTCCTACAATGAGCAGTTCTTC. It yields the protein CATRAGAGGHSSYNEQFF.

V gene TRBV5-4 combines with J gene TRBJ1-1, with 11 bases aligning to TRBD1. The CDR3 runs 14 residues. V shed 5 bases, J shed 4 bases, and the junction held 4 bases outside the gene matches. Germline-derived CDR1 and CDR2 are SGHNT and YYREEE (reference sequence). The CDR3 DNA follows: TGTGCCAGCAGGTGGGACAGGGGGGGCACTGAAGCTTTCTTT. This gives the protein CASRWDRGGTEAFF.

The chain links TRBV27 to TRBJ1-5, with 10 positions matching TRBD1. The CDR3 spans 18 residues. CDR1 and CDR2 from the germline V gene are MNHEY and SMNVEV (reference sequence). V gave up 6 bases and J gave up 8 bases; unmatched junction bases: 19. The CDR3 protein is CASSTTGGAGRGSEPQHF. DNA of the CDR3: TGTGCCAGCAGCACGACAGGGGGCGCGGGCCGGGGATCGGAGCCCCAGCATTTT.

For this clone: The limits of the CDR3 on the DNA are not certain, so only TCRdb's listed CDR3 is given. The genes are TRBV18 and TRBJ1-2; TRBD1 is the table's D call and was not checked against the DNA. The CDR3 totals 14 residues, both ends included. CDR1 and CDR2 (germline): KGHSH, LQKENI. CDR3 amino acids: CATLRAVGTGAPGF.

This chain links TRBV6-5 with TRBJ1-6; the D gene is possibly TRBD1 (5 bases). CDR1 and CDR2 (germline): MNHEY, SVGAGI. The CDR3 length is 13 residues. V was clipped by 6 bases and J by 8 bases, with 11 bases between them. The CDR3 reads CASRTAMDSPLHF. CDR3 sequence (DNA): TGTGCCAGCAGGACAGCTATGGATTCACCCCTCCACTTT.

Only one count was recorded for this clone. The gene calls are TRBV3-1 (or the pseudogene TRBV3-2) and TRBJ1-1; D call uncertain. The CDR3 is made up of 15 amino acids. V lost 4 bases, J lost 1 base, and 13 bases lay in between. The germline V gene encodes CDR1 LGHDT and CDR2 YNNKEL (reference sequence). The CDR3 DNA reads TGTGCCAGCAGCCCCTTCGTGGGCACGAACACTGAAGCTTTCTTT. Amino acids: CASSPFVGTNTEAFF.

The chain combines TRBV18 with TRBJ1-6; possible D gene TRBD1, 6 bases. V was trimmed by 3 bases and J by 0 bases, leaving 15 bases between them. Germline V gene lookup returns CDR1 KGHSH and CDR2 LQKENI. This CDR3 contains 18 residues. CDR3 DNA: TGTGCCAGCTCACCCCGGCCACAGGGAAGCTCCTATAATTCACCCCTCCACTTT. Its translation is CASSPRPQGSSYNSPLHF.

CDR3 protein: CASSLERQLGETQYF. The CDR3 DNA follows: TGTGCCAGCAGCTTAGAAAGACAGCTCGGGGAGACCCAGTACTTC. The genes are TRBV7-9 and TRBJ2-5; TRBD1 might be the D (5 bases). Germline loops: CDR1 SEHNR, CDR2 FQNEAQ (reference sequence). Deletions cut 1 base from V and 5 bases from J, with 14 bases between. CDR3 length: 15 amino acids.

This clone has just one count. V gene TRBV11-3 combines with J gene TRBJ2-1; TRBD2 might be the D (5 bases). V was cut by 5 bases and J by 6 bases, with 23 bases left in between. This CDR3 is 17 amino acids long. Germline V gene data show CDR1 as SGHNT and CDR2 as YENEEA. The DNA of the CDR3 is TGTGCCAGCAGCGCAACTAGTCCTCTCTACAAATGCAATGAGCAGTTCTTC. As protein: CASSATSPLYKCNEQFF.

The chain recombines TRBV3-1 (or the pseudogene TRBV3-2) with TRBJ2-5; D gene unclear. Germline V gene sequence: CDR1 LGHDT, CDR2 YNNKEL (reference sequence). This CDR3 region has 12 residues. V was shortened by 1 base and J by 4 bases, with 4 bases between the two germline ends. CDR3 nucleotides: TGTGCCAGCAGCCAAGCAGGAGAGACCCAGTACTTC. This sequence encodes CASSQAGETQYF.

The chain combines TRBV9 with TRBJ1-1, with unresolved D. Germline-derived CDR1 and CDR2 are SGDLS and YYNGEE. V dropped 3 bases and J dropped 0 bases, with 12 bases sitting between them. The CDR3 is 15 residues long. The CDR3 DNA reads as TGTGCCAGCAGCGGCGGGTTAGATTTGAACACTGAAGCTTTCTTT. Its translation: CASSGGLDLNTEAFF.

This chain joins TRBV6-1 and TRBJ2-3; D call uncertain. The length of the CDR3 is 13 residues. With 0 bases removed from V and 5 bases from J, the gap between germline ends came to 6 bases. Germline-derived CDR1 and CDR2 are MNHNS and SASEGT. CDR3 DNA sequence: TGTGCCAGCAGTGAAGCCCCCCGAGATACGCAGTATTTT. Its protein product is CASSEAPRDTQYF.

V and J are TRBV28 and TRBJ1-2, with D hard to call. Germline V CDR1 and CDR2: MDHEN, SYDVKM. Deletions cut 2 bases from V and 8 bases from J, with 12 bases between. This CDR3 is 13 amino acids long. CDR3: CASSLQGSRGYTF. In DNA form, the CDR3 reads TGTGCCAGCAGTTTACAAGGGAGCAGAGGCTACACCTTC.